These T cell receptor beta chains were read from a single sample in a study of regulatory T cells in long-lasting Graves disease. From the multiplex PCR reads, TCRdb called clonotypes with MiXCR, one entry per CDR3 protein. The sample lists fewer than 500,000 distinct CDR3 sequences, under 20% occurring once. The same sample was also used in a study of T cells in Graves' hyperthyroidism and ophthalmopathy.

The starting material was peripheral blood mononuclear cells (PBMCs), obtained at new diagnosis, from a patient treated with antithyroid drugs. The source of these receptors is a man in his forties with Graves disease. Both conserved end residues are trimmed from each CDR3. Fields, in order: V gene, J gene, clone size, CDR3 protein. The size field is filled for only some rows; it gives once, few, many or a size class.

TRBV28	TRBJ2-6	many	AVSSRASRWANVLT
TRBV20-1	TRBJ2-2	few	SALGQGNTGELF
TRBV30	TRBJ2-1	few	AWSFGGSGHEQF
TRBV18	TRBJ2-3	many	ASSPPRRGFTDTQY
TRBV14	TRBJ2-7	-	ASSQGDSFSYEQY
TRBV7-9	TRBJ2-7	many	ASSRGGSSSYEQY
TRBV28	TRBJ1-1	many	ASSWRMNTEAF
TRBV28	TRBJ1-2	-	ASSPTVRGGPYGYT
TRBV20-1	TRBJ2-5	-	SAMGGQETQY
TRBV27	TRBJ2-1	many	ASSLSKDEQF
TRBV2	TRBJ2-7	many	ASKRDRQLYEQY
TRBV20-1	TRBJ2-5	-	SARDPGQVKETQY
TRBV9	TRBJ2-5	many	ASSAPTGIQETQY
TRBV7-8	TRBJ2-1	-	ASSFRTYNEQF
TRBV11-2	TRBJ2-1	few	ASSVDRSFYNEQF
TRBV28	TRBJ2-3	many	ASSPWQGRTDTQY
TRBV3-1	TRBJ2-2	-	ASRDRGINTGELF
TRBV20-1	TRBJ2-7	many	SARTRDRGFSYEQY
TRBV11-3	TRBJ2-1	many	ASRDGGEQF
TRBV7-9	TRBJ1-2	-	ASSFKTGGAPGYT
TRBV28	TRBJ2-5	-	ASSSSGTRVVD
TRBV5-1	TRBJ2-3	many	ASSLGTQHPDTQY
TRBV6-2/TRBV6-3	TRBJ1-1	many	ASSEIVRTAWDTEAF
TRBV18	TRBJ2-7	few	ASSPESIDYEQY
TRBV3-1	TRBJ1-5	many	ASSRLGEDQPQH
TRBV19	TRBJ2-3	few	ASRDPGLSTDTQY
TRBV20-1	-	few	SAMDRGKEAQY
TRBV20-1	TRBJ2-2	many	SATTGANTGELF
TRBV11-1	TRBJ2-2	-	ASSLARGSLGVELF
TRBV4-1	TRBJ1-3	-	ASSRSGEAAGNTIY
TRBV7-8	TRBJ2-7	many	ASSLGTLEQY
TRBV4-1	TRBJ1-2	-	ASSHIGRDREKHGYT
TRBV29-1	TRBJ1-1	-	RPYTEAF
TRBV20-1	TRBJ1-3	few	SARGGSAGNTIY
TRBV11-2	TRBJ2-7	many	ASSFRLAGGYEQY